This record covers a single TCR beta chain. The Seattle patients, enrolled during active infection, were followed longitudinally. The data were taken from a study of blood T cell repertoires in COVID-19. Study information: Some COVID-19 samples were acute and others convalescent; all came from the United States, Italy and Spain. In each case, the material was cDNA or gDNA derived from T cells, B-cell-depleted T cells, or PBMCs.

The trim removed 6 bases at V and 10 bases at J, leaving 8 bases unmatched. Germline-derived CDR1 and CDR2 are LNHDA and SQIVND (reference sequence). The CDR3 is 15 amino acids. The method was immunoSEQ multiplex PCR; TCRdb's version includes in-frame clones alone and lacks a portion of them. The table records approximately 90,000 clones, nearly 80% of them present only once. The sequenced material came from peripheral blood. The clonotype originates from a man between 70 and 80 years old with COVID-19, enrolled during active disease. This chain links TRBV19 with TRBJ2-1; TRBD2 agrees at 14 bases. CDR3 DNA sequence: TGTGCCAGTAGCCCTGGACTAGCGGGAGGAGGGGAGCAGTTCTTC. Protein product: CASSPGLAGGGEQFF.